The 26 T cell receptor beta chains reported below all come from one sample, sequenced in a study of cytomegalovirus exposure and HLA in healthy donors. Researchers ran the PCR with 60 Vbeta and 13 Jbeta primers. Data came from immunoSEQ multiplex PCR; TCRdb stores just in-frame clones and leaves some out. The sample has 300,000 or so clones, approximately 84% seen once. The sequenced material came from PBMCs. The receptors were sampled from a woman aged 40 to 50 in good health and CMV-seropositive.

This chain's CDR3 is CAITPGQGYEQYF. CDR3 bases: TGTGCCATCACTCCGGGACAGGGCTACGAGCAGTACTTC. The chain recombines TRBV10-3 with TRBJ2-5; TRBD1 aligns across 9 bases. The DNA end favors TRBJ2-7, so the J call may be wrong. The germline V gene encodes CDR1 ENHRY and CDR2 SYGVKD. The CDR3 loop spans 13 amino acids.

The chain links TRBV4-3 to TRBJ1-1, with D possibly TRBD1 on 5 matching bases. The CDR3 is 14 residues long. Between the trimmed V and J ends, which lost 2 bases and 5 bases, there was a span of 12 bases. The germline V gene encodes CDR1 LGHNA and CDR2 YSLEER. The CDR3 coding sequence is TGCGCCAGCAGCCAATCCTGGGGGGGAACTGAAGCTTTCTTT. Residues: CASSQSWGGTEAFF.

This clone was counted a single time. The rearrangement joins TRBV6-1 to TRBJ1-1; 8 bases match TRBD1. The CDR3 sequence is 16 residues long. Germline V CDR1 and CDR2: MNHNS, SASEGT. The V and J ends lost 2 bases and 6 bases, in that order; junction bases with no gene match: 11. The CDR3 nucleotides are TGTGCCAGCAGTGAATCCGGCCTGGGGACAGGATCTGAAGCTTTCTTT. Translating gives CASSESGLGTGSEAFF.

This sequence joins TRBV6-1 and TRBJ1-2; D is unresolved. There are 12 residues in the CDR3. V dropped 0 bases and J dropped 8 bases, with 7 bases sitting between them. The germline V gene encodes CDR1 MNHNS and CDR2 SASEGT. The CDR3 loop reads CASSEARAGYTF. The CDR3 DNA follows: TGTGCCAGCAGTGAAGCACGAGCCGGCTACACCTTC.

This clone was seen more than once but under ten times. This sequence joins TRBV19 and TRBJ1-2, with 8 bases lining up with TRBD1. CDR3 size: 15 residues. Trimming took 5 bases from V and 2 from J; bases not matched to a gene: 7. Germline V lookup: CDR1 LNHDA, CDR2 SQIVND (reference sequence). As DNA, the CDR3 is TGTGCCAGTAGTCCCCGACAGGGGAGAAACTATGGCTACACCTTC. Its translation: CASSPRQGRNYGYTF.

The chain carries TRBV9 and TRBJ2-1; TRBD1 matches at 8 bases. CDR1 and CDR2 from the germline V gene are SGDLS and YYNGEE. The CDR3 is 15 residues long. V lost 4 bases, J lost 12 bases, and 15 bases stayed unmatched. This CDR3 is CASSSGTGDTMRQFF. As DNA, the CDR3 is TGTGCCAGCAGCTCCGGGACAGGCGATACAATGAGGCAGTTCTTC.

The chain uses TRBV5-1 and TRBJ1-6, with D perhaps TRBD1 (6 bases). In germline, CDR1 is SGHRS, CDR2 YFSETQ. This CDR3 has 16 amino acids. Deletions cut 4 bases from V and 7 bases from J, with 18 bases between. The CDR3 sequence: CASSVATGTTNSPLHF. For the CDR3, the DNA is TGCGCCAGCAGCGTTGCTACAGGGACCACAAATTCACCCCTCCACTTT. The full variable domain, with the rest looked up from reference TRBV5-1 and TRBJ1-6, is KAGVTQTPRYLIKTRGQQVTLSCSPISGHRSVSWYQQTPGQGLQFLFEYFSETQRNKGNFPGRFSGRQFSNSRSEMNVSTLELGDSALYLCASSVATGTTNSPLHFGNGTRLTVT.

The table lists this clone with a few counts. V and J are TRBV7-9 and TRBJ2-7, with D possibly matching TRBD2 (7 bases). This CDR3 comprises 16 residues. V dropped 5 bases and J dropped 6 bases, with 23 bases sitting between them. CDR1 and CDR2 from the germline V gene are SEHNR and FQNEAQ (reference sequence). The CDR3 sequence: CASSRGGGTSFSEQYF. In DNA, the CDR3 is TGTGCCAGCAGCCGAGGGGGGGGGACATCGTTTTCCGAGCAGTACTTC.

The chain uses TRBV27 and TRBJ2-2; 10 bases match TRBD2. The CDR3 is 16 residues long. With V trimmed by 2 bases and J by 6 bases, 6 bases remained unmatched. Germline CDR1 MNHEY, CDR2 SMNVEV (reference sequence). The chain's CDR3 is CASSLGAGGGPGELFF. CDR3 DNA sequence: TGTGCCAGCAGTTTAGGAGCGGGAGGGGGACCCGGGGAGCTGTTTTTT.

This chain uses TRBV7-9 with TRBJ2-5, with TRBD1 matching over 10 bases. V was clipped by 5 bases and J by 5 bases; unmatched bases: 11. From germline, CDR1 is SEHNR and CDR2 FQNEAQ (reference sequence). CDR3 length: 16 residues. The CDR3, as DNA: TGTGCCAGCAGCCCAGGACGGACAGGGGGACCGGAGACCCAGTACTTC. Translating gives CASSPGRTGGPETQYF. The variable domain in full, with the rest retrieved from reference TRBV7-9 and TRBJ2-5, is DTGVSQNPRHKITKRGQNVTFRCDPISEHNRLYWYRQTLGQGPEFLTYFQNEAQLEKSRLLSDRFSAERPKGSFSTLEIQRTEQGDSAMYLCASSPGRTGGPETQYFGPGTRLLVL.

The chain links TRBV7-6 to TRBJ2-3; 9 bases are a match to TRBD1. The CDR3 sequence is 16 residues long. The V gene end was trimmed by 4 bases and the J gene end by 0 bases; junction bases not matched to a gene: 5. Germline CDR1 SGHVS, CDR2 FNYEAQ. In DNA, the CDR3 is TGTGCCAGCAGCTCAAACAGGGGGCTTAGCACAGATACGCAGTATTTT. Encoded protein: CASSSNRGLSTDTQYF.

Regarding this clone: A junction boundary mismatches the germline segment, possibly from a read error. V and J are TRBV2 and TRBJ2-1, with D uncertain. The germline V gene encodes CDR1 SNHLY and CDR2 FYNNEI. The CDR3 extends over 15 amino acids. The CDR3 here is CASVSLRKLLNGQFF. CDR3 nucleotides: TGTGCCAGCGTAAGCTTGAGAAAGCTTTTGAATGGGCAGTTCTTC.

V is TRBV7-8 and J is TRBJ1-5; D uncertain. This CDR3 has 17 amino acids. The ends were cut back, 5 bases at V and 0 bases at J, with 17 bases in the middle. The germline V gene encodes CDR1 SGHVS and CDR2 FQNEAQ. The CDR3 loop is CASSRDPRGYSNQPQHF. In DNA, the CDR3 is TGTGCCAGCAGCCGCGACCCCCGAGGTTATAGCAATCAGCCCCAGCATTTT. The variable domain in full, completed from reference TRBV7-8 and TRBJ1-5, reads GAGVSQSPRYKVAKRGQDVALRCDPISGHVSLFWYQQALGQGPEFLTYFQNEAQLDKSGLPSDRFFAERPEGSVSTLKIQRTQQEDSAVYLCASSRDPRGYSNQPQHFGDGTRLSIL.

The chain employs TRBV11-2 and TRBJ2-7, with 9 bases fitting TRBD2. V lost 1 base and J lost 3; bases outside the gene matches: 4. The CDR3 consists of 15 residues. Germline V gene sequence: CDR1 SGHAT, CDR2 FQNNGV. The CDR3 reads CASSLALTSGYEQYF. CDR3 DNA: TGTGCCAGCAGCTTAGCCCTGACTAGCGGCTACGAGCAGTACTTC.

This clone was seen once. The genes are TRBV9 and TRBJ2-1, with 10 bases lining up with TRBD2. This CDR3 is built from 20 residues. The germline gives CDR1 SGDLS, CDR2 YYNGEE. The J segment lost 3 bases and the V segment lost 1 base, leaving 16 bases of the junction unmatched. The CDR3 protein is CASSVTSQIAGGPSYNEQFF. CDR3 bases: TGTGCCAGCAGCGTAACCTCGCAAATAGCGGGAGGACCTAGCTACAATGAGCAGTTCTTC.

The gene calls are TRBV30 and TRBJ2-7; D remains ambiguous. The germline V gene has CDR1 GTSNPN and CDR2 SVGIG (reference sequence). CDR3 size: 12 residues. The V end was cut by 4 bases, the J end by 2 bases, with 9 bases between. The CDR3 coding sequence is TGTGCCTGGAAGACGGCGGCCTACGAGCAGTACTTC. Residues: CAWKTAAYEQYF.

The rearrangement links TRBV5-4 to TRBJ2-3; 9 bases line up with TRBD2. Germline V gives CDR1 SGHNT, CDR2 YYREEE (reference sequence). CDR3 length: 14 amino acids. Germline trimming cut 0 bases from V and 10 bases from J; bases unmatched to any gene: 6. CDR3 amino acids: CASSLDGWTSAQYF. CDR3 in DNA: TGTGCCAGCAGCTTGGACGGGTGGACTAGCGCGCAGTATTTT.

V gene TRBV6-6 combines with J gene TRBJ1-1; the match to TRBD1 covers 8 bases. Trimming cost V 6 bases and J 7 bases; bases outside gene matches: 13. CDR1 and CDR2 from the germline V gene are MNHNY and SVGAGI (reference sequence). This CDR3 region has 15 residues. CDR3 protein: CASSTGGWGKFEAFF. CDR3 in DNA: TGTGCCAGCAGCACAGGGGGATGGGGGAAGTTTGAAGCTTTCTTT.

The chain has TRBV5-1 and TRBJ1-3, with TRBD1 matching over 7 bases. Germline trimming cut 2 bases from V and 4 bases from J; bases unmatched to any gene: 6. This CDR3 has 15 residues. Germline V gene data show CDR1 as SGHRS and CDR2 as YFSETQ. CDR3 DNA: TGCGCCAGCAGCTTTGACAGGGCAACAGGAAACACCATATATTTT. This encodes CASSFDRATGNTIYF.

The V gene is TRBV27, the J gene TRBJ1-1, with D perhaps matching TRBD1 (6 bases). The CDR3 consists of 16 residues. Trimming pared 5 bases from V and 0 bases from J, leaving 16 bases between. Germline V gene data show CDR1 as MNHEY and CDR2 as SMNVEV (reference sequence). CDR3 nucleotide sequence: TGTGCCAGCAGTAGGTGGGAGGGGACAATGAACACTGAAGCTTTCTTT. This translates into CASSRWEGTMNTEAFF.

This chain joins TRBV2 and TRBJ1-5, with TRBD1 identical over 7 bases. This CDR3 contains 15 residues. V was clipped by 6 bases and J by 4 bases; unmatched bases: 9. Germline lookup yields CDR1 SNHLY and CDR2 FYNNEI. The CDR3 sequence: CASRPGTAPNQPQHF. In DNA, the CDR3 is TGTGCCAGCAGACCCGGGACAGCCCCGAATCAGCCCCAGCATTTT.

This chain connects TRBV5-4 to TRBJ1-2; D is unresolved. Germline CDR1 SGHNT, CDR2 YYREEE (reference sequence). This CDR3 contains 14 residues. The V and J ends lost 4 bases and 4 bases respectively, with 14 bases between them. As DNA, the CDR3 is TGTGCCAGCAGCCACTCCGGAGGTAGCTATGGCTACACCTTC. Its translation: CASSHSGGSYGYTF.

V usage is TRBV5-1 and J usage is TRBJ1-2, with 9 bases aligning to TRBD1. Unmatched junction bases numbered 8, after V lost 0 bases and J lost 8 bases. The CDR3 has 15 amino acids. The germline gives CDR1 SGHRS, CDR2 YFSETQ. The CDR3 coding sequence is TGCGCCAGCAGCTTGGAAGGTACAGGGGGCGGCGGCTACACCTTC. The encoded protein is CASSLEGTGGGGYTF.

The chain is built from TRBV27 and TRBJ2-1; 9 nucleotides line up with TRBD1. Germline trimming cut 4 bases from V and 10 bases from J; bases unmatched to any gene: 8. From germline, CDR1 is MNHEY and CDR2 SMNVEV (reference sequence). The CDR3 is made up of 14 amino acids. CDR3 DNA: TGTGCCAGCAGTTCCTCGGACAGGGGTGGGGAGCAGTTCTTC. It yields the protein CASSSSDRGGEQFF.

This clone has a handful of counts. The rearrangement uses TRBV6-5 and TRBJ2-3, with 8 nucleotides matching TRBD1. V trimming: 2 bases; J trimming: 3 bases; junction bases outside the gene matches: 4. Germline lookup yields CDR1 MNHEY and CDR2 SVGAGI. CDR3 length equals 15 residues. The DNA of the CDR3 is TGTGCCAGCAGTTACGGCAGGGGGCGGACAGATACGCAGTATTTT. It yields the protein CASSYGRGRTDTQYF.

This clone was recorded once. This chain joins TRBV4-2 and TRBJ2-2, with D perhaps TRBD2 (5 bases). Germline V lookup: CDR1 LGHNA, CDR2 YNFKEQ. The CDR3 is 16 amino acids. V was clipped by 3 bases and J by 4 bases, with 15 bases between them. The CDR3 is CASSQSSGIGTGELFF. In nucleotides, the CDR3 is TGTGCCAGCAGCCAGTCGAGCGGTATAGGCACCGGGGAGCTGTTTTTT.